The 24 T cell receptor beta chains presented below share a single source sample, sequenced in a study of patients and donors after allogeneic stem cell transplantation. TCRdb reprocessed the RT-PCR reads with MiXCR, giving one entry per CDR3 protein. This sample yields about 960,000 distinct CDR3 sequences, of which more than 15% are seen a single time; around 6% belongs to the top ten. The sample comprised blood, either unsorted or a sorted T cell fraction (not recorded which). These receptor sequences come from a human donor who was either an allogeneic HSCT recipient or a stem cell or donor lymphocyte infusion donor (not recorded which). It is not recorded whose cells these are; they may come from a transplant donor.

The V and J genes are TRBV5-1 and TRBJ2-5; D gene uncertain. Germline V CDR1 and CDR2: SGHRS, YFSETQ. V was clipped by 0 bases and J by 6 bases, with 9 bases between them. The CDR3 sequence is 13 residues long. The CDR3, as DNA: TGCGCCAGCAGCTTGGGCGCTGCCCAGACCCAGTACTTC. Its translation: CASSLGAAQTQYF. Full variable domain (outside the CDR3, taken from reference TRBV5-1 and TRBJ2-5): KAGVTQTPRYLIKTRGQQVTLSCSPISGHRSVSWYQQTPGQGLQFLFEYFSETQRNKGNFPGRFSGRQFSNSRSEMNVSTLELGDSALYLCASSLGAAQTQYFGPGTRLLVL.

In its sample, this clonotype was seen many times. The chain joins TRBV4-3 to TRBJ1-2; maybe TRBD1 (6 bases). CDR3 length: 17 residues. Germline lookup yields CDR1 LGHNA and CDR2 YSLEER. The V and J ends lost 3 bases and 6 bases respectively, with 23 bases between them. The CDR3 coding sequence is TGCGCCAGCAGCCAGGGACTAGGACAGTTCCCCCGGAATGGCTACACCTTC. Translation gives CASSQGLGQFPRNGYTF.

This clonotype has more than one count but fewer than ten. The chain joins TRBV2 to TRBJ2-1; D tentatively reads TRBD1 or TRBD2 (5 bases each). Per germline, CDR1 SNHLY and CDR2 FYNNEI. V was cut by 2 bases and J by 3 bases, with 11 bases left in between. CDR3 length equals 15 residues. This CDR3 is CASSELRDLYNEQFF. In DNA form, the CDR3 reads TGTGCCAGCAGTGAACTAAGGGACCTCTACAATGAGCAGTTCTTC.

This clonotype has just a few counts. The DNA of the CDR3 is TGCGCCAGCAGCCAAGATCCCCAGGGGCGAGATACGCAGTATTTT. Its protein product is CASSQDPQGRDTQYF. The chain carries TRBV4-1 and TRBJ2-3, with a weak D call TRBD1 (6 bases). Trimming took off 0 bases at V and 5 bases at J, with 12 bases between the two ends. This CDR3 region has 15 residues. Germline V gives CDR1 MGHRA, CDR2 YSYEKL.

The gene calls are TRBV5-5 and TRBJ2-7; TRBD2 might be the D (6 bases). Trimming pared 3 bases from V and 6 bases from J, leaving 10 bases between. This CDR3 is 12 amino acids long. The germline CDR1 and CDR2 sequences are SGHKS and YYEKEE (reference sequence). CDR3 in DNA: TGTGCCAGCAGCTACCAGGGAGGCGAGCAGTACTTC. This translates into CASSYQGGEQYF. Variable domain in full (rest from reference TRBV5-5 and TRBJ2-7): DAGVTQSPTHLIKTRGQQVTLRCSPISGHKSVSWYQQVLGQGPQFIFQYYEKEERGRGNFPDRFSARQFPNYSSELNVNALLLGDSALYLCASSYQGGEQYFGPGTRLTVT.

This clonotype was seen a handful of times. The chain carries TRBV18 and TRBJ2-7; TRBD1 aligns across 8 bases. Germline V gives CDR1 KGHSH, CDR2 LQKENI. The CDR3 consists of 16 residues. With 1 base clipped from V and 6 bases from J, the junction kept 11 bases outside the gene matches. The CDR3 spells CASSPRRTGNYGEQYF. The CDR3 DNA sequence: TGTGCCAGCTCACCACGGAGGACAGGGAACTATGGCGAGCAGTACTTC.

The chain is built from TRBV18 and TRBJ2-1; no definite D call. Looked up from germline, CDR1 is KGHSH and CDR2 is LQKENI. The CDR3 length is 13 residues. V was trimmed by 3 bases and J by 6 bases, leaving 9 bases between them. The CDR3 sequence is CASSPFDGNEQFF. In DNA form, the CDR3 reads TGTGCCAGCTCACCTTTCGACGGCAATGAGCAGTTCTTC.

The gene calls are TRBV12-3 or TRBV12-4 and TRBJ2-3, with D unclear. The CDR3 has 12 residues. Trimming took off 5 bases at V and 7 bases at J, with 10 bases between the two ends. In DNA form, the CDR3 reads TGTGCCAGCAGTGAGCCTCCCCATACGCAGTATTTT. Protein product: CASSEPPHTQYF.

This chain connects TRBV5-1 to TRBJ2-7; 8 bases agree with TRBD2. Germline V gene sequence: CDR1 SGHRS, CDR2 YFSETQ. The CDR3 loop spans 16 amino acids. With 5 bases clipped from V and 3 bases from J, the junction kept 13 bases outside the gene matches. For the CDR3, the DNA is TGCGCCAGCAGAATTTCGGCCGGACTAGCAGGCTACGAGCAGTACTTC. It specifies CASRISAGLAGYEQYF.

This chain connects TRBV15 to TRBJ2-7; TRBD1 matches 8 bases. Germline CDR1 is LNHNV and CDR2 is YYDKDF (reference sequence). V dropped 6 bases and J dropped 2; count of bases not matched to a gene: 9. This CDR3 has 15 residues. The CDR3 DNA is TGTGCCACCAGAGCCCCCGGGACAGGCACCTACGAGCAGTACTTC. This sequence encodes CATRAPGTGTYEQYF.

The chain employs TRBV12-3 or TRBV12-4 and TRBJ2-5; 8 nucleotides match TRBD1. CDR3 size: 15 residues. The junction had 10 bases not matched to a gene; V was cut back by 5 bases and J by 5 bases. The DNA of the CDR3 is TGTGCCAGCAGTCAGGGACAGGCGGAAGGGGAGACCCAGTACTTC. Its protein is CASSQGQAEGETQYF.

This clonotype is a singleton in its sample. This rearrangement joins TRBV5-1 to TRBJ1-1; D uncertain. Between the trimmed V and J ends, which lost 4 bases and 2 bases, there was a span of 12 bases. Germline loops: CDR1 SGHRS, CDR2 YFSETQ. This CDR3 is built from 14 residues. Here the CDR3 reads CASSTRGSNTEAFF. The CDR3 bases are TGCGCCAGCAGCACCCGGGGTTCTAACACTGAAGCTTTCTTT.

The chain uses TRBV11-2 and TRBJ1-1; D ambiguous. The length of the CDR3 is 12 residues. Germline V gene data show CDR1 as SGHAT and CDR2 as FQNNGV. V lost 0 bases, J lost 7 bases, and 6 bases lay in between. Here the CDR3 reads CASSLEGNEAFF. DNA of the CDR3: TGTGCCAGCAGCTTAGAGGGGAATGAAGCTTTCTTT.

This clonotype came up a few times. The chain uses TRBV4-3 and TRBJ1-5; tentatively, D is TRBD1 (6 bases). Trimming shortened V by 5 bases and J by 4 bases, and 12 bases separated the two germline ends. The CDR3 loop spans 14 amino acids. Germline CDR1 and CDR2: LGHNA and YSLEER. In DNA form, the CDR3 reads TGCGCCAGCAGCTACCGACAGGTAAATCAGCCCCAGCATTTT. Protein: CASSYRQVNQPQHF.

This chain links TRBV5-1 with TRBJ1-5; D not certain. V was shortened by 1 base and J by 8 bases, with 10 bases between the two germline ends. Germline CDR1 reads SGHRS; CDR2 reads YFSETQ. This CDR3 is 13 amino acids long. Written as DNA, the CDR3 is TGCGCCAGCAGCTTGAAACTTGGTGAGCCCCAGCATTTT. Amino acid sequence: CASSLKLGEPQHF.

V is TRBV5-1 and J is TRBJ2-7, with TRBD1 matching over 9 bases. Losses at the gene ends were 3 bases for V and 5 bases for J; bases not matched to a gene: 9. CDR3 size: 15 residues. In germline, CDR1 is SGHRS, CDR2 YFSETQ. The CDR3 loop is CASSSHRGLSNEQYF. CDR3 sequence (DNA): TGCGCCAGCAGCTCCCACAGGGGGCTGTCAAACGAGCAGTACTTC.

This chain joins TRBV5-1 and TRBJ2-7, with D tentatively TRBD1 (6 bases). This CDR3 contains 14 residues. The V end lost 8 bases, the J end lost 3 bases, and 18 bases lay between the germline ends. Germline V lookup: CDR1 SGHRS, CDR2 YFSETQ. The CDR3 sequence: CASSPVQGGYEQYF. The DNA for the CDR3 is TGCGCCAGTAGCCCTGTACAGGGTGGCTACGAGCAGTACTTC.

In its sample, this clonotype was seen many times. The gene calls are TRBV5-1 and TRBJ1-1; tentatively, D is TRBD1 (5 bases). The CDR3 contains 14 residues. Germline V gene data show CDR1 as SGHRS and CDR2 as YFSETQ. V was pared by 0 bases and J by 2 bases, with 8 bases between. The CDR3 DNA follows: TGCGCCAGCAGCTTGGTGGGGGATAACACTGAAGCTTTCTTT. Its protein is CASSLVGDNTEAFF. The whole variable domain, filled in from reference TRBV5-1 and TRBJ1-1, reads KAGVTQTPRYLIKTRGQQVTLSCSPISGHRSVSWYQQTPGQGLQFLFEYFSETQRNKGNFPGRFSGRQFSNSRSEMNVSTLELGDSALYLCASSLVGDNTEAFFGQGTRLTVV.

This clonotype occurred a few times. The chain has TRBV6-1 and TRBJ1-2; D gene uncertain. Trimming cost V 6 bases and J 4 bases, with 12 bases left between them. The CDR3 is made up of 13 amino acids. The V gene's germline CDR1 is MNHNS and CDR2 SASEGT. DNA of the CDR3: TGTGCCAGCAGGCCCTTGGGATCCTATGGCTACACCTTC. Protein: CASRPLGSYGYTF.

The gene calls are TRBV3-1 and TRBJ2-7; a possible D gene is TRBD2 (7 bases). The V and J ends lost 1 base and 4 bases respectively, with 26 bases between them. Germline CDR1 reads LGHDT; CDR2 reads YNNKEL (reference sequence). The CDR3 contains 19 residues. The CDR3 reads CASSQVFPRAGHSSYEQYF. In DNA form, the CDR3 reads TGTGCCAGCAGCCAAGTGTTCCCGCGAGCGGGACATAGCTCTTACGAGCAGTACTTC.

Ten or more counts support this clonotype. This chain connects TRBV21-1 to TRBJ1-5; TRBD1 was called by the table and not checked on the DNA. TRBV21-1 is labeled a pseudogene. This CDR3 contains 14 residues. The CDR3 sequence is CASSKTGGNQPQHF. CDR3 DNA: TGTGCCAGCAGCAAAACGGGGGGCAATCAGCCCCAGCATTTT.

This clonotype was seen only a few times. This chain uses TRBV5-1 with TRBJ1-2, with TRBD1 matching over 8 bases. V shed 4 bases and J 0 bases; nucleotides not matched to a gene: 5. The CDR3 totals 15 residues. Germline V gives CDR1 SGHRS, CDR2 YFSETQ. The CDR3 sequence: CASSHGTGSNYGYTF. CDR3 nucleotides: TGCGCCAGCAGCCATGGGACAGGATCTAACTATGGCTACACCTTC.

The chain combines TRBV4-2 with TRBJ2-4; D call uncertain. Per germline, CDR1 LGHNA and CDR2 YNFKEQ. V lost 1 base to trimming and J lost 11 bases, with 18 bases between them. This CDR3 spans 15 amino acids. CDR3 protein: CASSQVNGEGAVQYF. In DNA form, the CDR3 reads TGTGCCAGCAGCCAAGTAAATGGGGAAGGTGCGGTTCAGTACTTC.

This clonotype was observed a handful of times. The chain combines TRBV6-1 with TRBJ2-5; a possible D gene is TRBD2 (6 bases). V gave up 6 bases and J gave up 0 bases, with 8 bases separating them. CDR3 length equals 13 residues. Germline CDR1 and CDR2: MNHNS and SASEGT. The DNA of the CDR3 is TGTGCCAGCAGCAGCGGGCACCAAGAGACCCAGTACTTC. Amino acid sequence: CASSSGHQETQYF.